The 17 T cell receptor beta chains listed next were all sequenced from one sample in a study of T-cell memory formation after mild COVID-19 (dated by TCRdb to 2020 to 2023). Libraries were constructed by 5' RACE. TCRdb names Illumina NovaSeq 6000 as the instrument used. TCRdb applied fastp at Q25 and MiXCR to the public reads, then kept only in-frame beta chains. Records with the same CDR3 protein are collapsed into one entry carrying the most frequent genes and DNA. The sample table lists some 190,000 distinct CDR3 sequences, approximately 20% of them with a count of one. The ten largest clones add up to roughly 2.6% of the sample. Sequenced sample: PBMCs or a T cell subset sorted from them (not recorded which). The source of these receptors is an adult woman who had mild COVID-19 (a few samples of this study predate the infection). The sample titles of this study are shuffled in the database, so cell type and time point are left out; the donor was told from shared clones.

V gene TRBV6-1 combines with J gene TRBJ2-5; no clear D gene. Germline values: CDR1 MNHNS, CDR2 SASEGT. V lost 3 bases and J lost 5, with 4 bases in between. The CDR3 consists of 11 residues. CDR3 region: CASSDQETQYF. The CDR3, as DNA: TGTGCCAGCAGTGATCAGGAGACCCAGTACTTC.

This clonotype was found a few times. The CDR3 DNA reads TGTGCCAGCAGCGTAACAACAGGCGGACCAAACACTGAAGCTTTCTTT. Its translation is CASSVTTGGPNTEAFF. This chain connects TRBV5-4 to TRBJ1-1, with D possibly matching TRBD1 (5 bases). Germline V gene lookup returns CDR1 SGHNT and CDR2 YYREEE (reference sequence). The CDR3 spans 16 residues. V was cut by 4 bases and J by 2 bases, with 18 bases left in between.

This clonotype was counted between two and nine times. The genes are TRBV18 and TRBJ2-7, with 16 bases matching TRBD2. J gave up 2 bases and V 3 bases, and 7 bases lay outside the gene matches. The CDR3 sequence is 18 residues long. Germline CDR1 is KGHSH and CDR2 is LQKENI. The chain's CDR3 is CASSPGLAGGPTTYEQYF. Written as DNA, the CDR3 is TGTGCCAGCTCACCGGGACTAGCGGGAGGGCCTACCACCTACGAGCAGTACTTC.

The gene calls are TRBV6-2 or TRBV6-3 and TRBJ2-5; 8 nucleotides align to TRBD2. This CDR3 is built from 13 residues. The ends lost 6 bases at V and 3 bases at J; junction bases unmatched: 3. In germline, CDR1 is MNHEY, CDR2 SVGEGT. This CDR3 is CASSTLAEETQYF. The CDR3 bases are TGTGCCAGCAGCACACTAGCGGAAGAGACCCAGTACTTC.

This clonotype is a singleton in its sample. This sequence joins TRBV21-1 and TRBJ2-5; the table assigns TRBD1, which was not confirmed against the DNA. TRBV21-1 represents a pseudogene. The CDR3 has 16 amino acids. The CDR3 bases are TGTGCCAGCAGCAAAGCGCGGACAGGAGAGAAAGAGACCCAGTACTTC. It encodes CASSKARTGEKETQYF.

The chain carries TRBV5-1 and TRBJ2-7, with D perhaps matching TRBD1 or TRBD2 (6 bases each). Trimming took off 0 bases at V and 0 bases at J, with 7 bases between the two ends. The CDR3 consists of 14 residues. CDR1 SGHRS and CDR2 YFSETQ come from the germline V gene. This CDR3 reads CASSLEGGSYEQYF. The CDR3 DNA reads TGCGCCAGCAGCTTGGAGGGGGGCTCCTACGAGCAGTACTTC.

The chain combines TRBV12-5 with TRBJ2-1, with TRBD2 identical over 10 bases. Germline values: CDR1 LGHNT, CDR2 FRNRAP. V was clipped by 0 bases and J by 8 bases; unmatched bases: 13. CDR3 size: 18 residues. CDR3: CASGLVRSSGGPSDEQFF. CDR3 in DNA: TGTGCTAGTGGTTTGGTACGGTCTAGCGGGGGACCTTCCGATGAGCAGTTCTTC.

In this sample, this clonotype turned up many times. V and J are TRBV7-9 and TRBJ2-5; tentatively, D is TRBD1 or TRBD2 (5 bases each). There are 14 residues in the CDR3. V was cut by 6 bases and J by 4 bases, with 15 bases left in between. Germline assignment: CDR1 SEHNR and CDR2 FQNEAQ (reference sequence). CDR3 amino acids: CASRRTGDVETQYF. The CDR3 nucleotides read TGTGCCAGCAGACGAACCGGGGACGTAGAGACCCAGTACTTC. Full variable domain (missing parts from reference TRBV7-9 and TRBJ2-5): DTGVSQNPRHKITKRGQNVTFRCDPISEHNRLYWYRQTLGQGPEFLTYFQNEAQLEKSRLLSDRFSAERPKGSFSTLEIQRTEQGDSAMYLCASRRTGDVETQYFGPGTRLLVL.

This chain links TRBV5-1 with TRBJ1-1; D possibly corresponds to TRBD1 (6 bases). Per the germline V gene, CDR1 is SGHRS and CDR2 is YFSETQ. This CDR3 is built from 14 residues. The ends were cut back, 4 bases at V and 1 base at J, with 11 bases in the middle. The chain's CDR3 is CASSTGQPNTEAFF. CDR3 in DNA: TGCGCCAGCAGCACCGGACAGCCGAACACTGAAGCTTTCTTT.

The chain links TRBV12-3 or TRBV12-4 to TRBJ1-1; D not resolved. The CDR3 sequence is 14 residues long. V gave up 3 bases and J gave up 1 base, with 9 bases separating them. The CDR3 spells CASSFSGRNTEAFF. The CDR3 region has the DNA TGTGCCAGCAGTTTCTCAGGCCGGAACACTGAAGCTTTCTTT.

The genes are TRBV20-1 and TRBJ1-2, with a possible D match to TRBD1 (5 bases). Trimming removed 4 bases at V and 4 bases at J, with 10 bases between. The CDR3 extends over 12 amino acids. Per germline, CDR1 DFQATT and CDR2 SNEGSKA (reference sequence). CDR3 residues: CSATGTIYGYTF. CDR3 sequence (DNA): TGCAGTGCTACGGGGACGATCTATGGCTACACCTTC.

V is TRBV12-3 or TRBV12-4 and J is TRBJ1-5, with D possibly matching TRBD1 (6 bases). This CDR3 contains 14 residues. Trimming took off 5 bases at V and 9 bases at J, with 17 bases between the two ends. Here the CDR3 reads CASSIQGDQPPQHF. The CDR3 DNA reads TGTGCCAGCAGTATACAGGGTGATCAGCCGCCCCAGCATTTT.

The CDR3 DNA reads TGTGCCAGCAGCTTAGCAAGGGGGGGACCAGATACGCAGTATTTT. Encoded protein: CASSLARGGPDTQYF. This chain joins TRBV7-6 and TRBJ2-3; TRBD2 is a possible D gene (7 bases). Trimming left V 0 bases short and J 4 bases short, with 11 bases between. The CDR3 loop spans 15 amino acids. Germline V CDR1 and CDR2: SGHVS, FNYEAQ.

In this sample, this clonotype turned up a few times. This chain uses TRBV11-2 with TRBJ2-7; D gene uncertain. V was cut by 0 bases and J by 2 bases, with 2 bases left in between. The CDR3 spans 12 residues. CDR1 and CDR2 (germline): SGHAT, FQNNGV. The CDR3 DNA reads TGTGCCAGCAGCTTAGAGGCCTACGAGCAGTACTTC. The encoded protein is CASSLEAYEQYF.

V and J are TRBV24-1 and TRBJ2-5, with 7 nucleotides matching TRBD1. Germline V gene lookup returns CDR1 KGHDR and CDR2 SFDVKD. Trimming at V came to 1 base and at J to 3 bases, leaving 1 base not matched to a gene. The CDR3 totals 14 residues. CDR3 residues: CATSDFQGEETQYF. CDR3 nucleotides: TGTGCCACCAGTGATTTCCAGGGGGAAGAGACCCAGTACTTC.

The J gene is TRBJ1-6, the V gene TRBV7-9; 9 positions agree with TRBD1. The CDR3 runs to 16 residues. V gave up 5 bases and J gave up 7 bases; unmatched junction bases: 9. CDR1 SEHNR and CDR2 FQNEAQ come from the germline V gene (reference sequence). In DNA form, the CDR3 reads TGTGCCAGCAGCCCCGGGACAGGGACCAAAAATTCACCCCTCCACTTT. It encodes CASSPGTGTKNSPLHF. The full variable domain, rest sourced from reference TRBV7-9 and TRBJ1-6, is DTGVSQNPRHKITKRGQNVTFRCDPISEHNRLYWYRQTLGQGPEFLTYFQNEAQLEKSRLLSDRFSAERPKGSFSTLEIQRTEQGDSAMYLCASSPGTGTKNSPLHFGNGTRLTVT.

This clonotype was counted only a few times. This chain connects TRBV7-2 to TRBJ2-3; 8 nucleotides agree with TRBD1. The germline CDR1 and CDR2 sequences are SGHTA and FQGNSA. This CDR3 is built from 19 residues. V trimming: 2 bases; J trimming: 2 bases; junction bases outside the gene matches: 15. The CDR3 bases are TGTGCCAGCAGCTTACCAAAAAAACGGACAGGGCCTTCCACAGATACGCAGTATTTT. Amino acids: CASSLPKKRTGPSTDTQYF.